This T cell receptor delta chain was recorded in a study of Vδ1+ human thymocytes. General study results and limits: TRD repertoires were essentially private, unlike widely shared TRG clonotypes. In the thymus, TRG and TRD repertoires looked highly polyclonal with Gaussian CDR3 lengths. The authors advised highly purified populations and single-cell validation.

Between roughly 96% and 99.6% of sorted thymocytes were Vdelta1+. On this clone: Antigen specificity is unknown.

Germline CDR1 reads TSWWSYY; CDR2 reads QGS. CDR3 length: 14 amino acids. The V segment lost 5 bases and the J segment 9 bases; nucleotides outside the gene matches: 10. RNA was extracted from the cells and then reverse transcribed. The CDR3 regions were amplified by multiplex PCR from V-gene primers to a constant-region primer. TCRdb repeated clone calling on the multiplex PCR reads with CATT. The table shows about 75,000 delta-chain clones, with around 32% occurring only once. The chain employs TRDV1 and TRDJ1; 9 positions match TRDD3. This clonotype was obtained from a boy under three years old who had congenital heart surgery. Sequenced: Vdelta1+ gamma-delta thymocytes from the thymus. Sample subset: FACS-sorted CD3+ TCRalphabeta- TCRVdelta1+ TCRVdelta2- thymocytes. In DNA, the CDR3 is TGTGCTCTTGGGCCACCGGGGGATACTTGTCAACTCATCTTT. Translation gives CALGPPGDTCQLIF.